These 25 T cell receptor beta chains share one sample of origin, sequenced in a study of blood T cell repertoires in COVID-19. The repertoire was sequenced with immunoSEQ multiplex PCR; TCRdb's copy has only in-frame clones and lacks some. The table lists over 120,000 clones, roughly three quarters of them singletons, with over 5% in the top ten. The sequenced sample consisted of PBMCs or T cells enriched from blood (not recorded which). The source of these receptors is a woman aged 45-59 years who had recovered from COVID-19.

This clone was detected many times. CDR3 sequence reads: CASLFALPVTEAFF. In DNA form, the CDR3 reads TGCGCCAGCCTTTTCGCACTACCCGTCACTGAAGCTTTCTTT. V gene TRBV10-2 combines with J gene TRBJ1-1; no reliable D call. This CDR3 has 14 residues. Trimming took off 8 bases at V and 4 bases at J, with 17 bases between the two ends. CDR1 is WSHSY and CDR2 is SAAADI in the germline V gene.

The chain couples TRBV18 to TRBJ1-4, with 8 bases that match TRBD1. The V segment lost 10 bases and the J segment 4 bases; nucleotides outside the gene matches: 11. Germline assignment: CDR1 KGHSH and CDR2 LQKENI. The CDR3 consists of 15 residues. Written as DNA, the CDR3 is TGTGCCACCTCCCTGACAGGGGCACTTAATGAAAAACTGTTTTTT. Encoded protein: CATSLTGALNEKLFF.

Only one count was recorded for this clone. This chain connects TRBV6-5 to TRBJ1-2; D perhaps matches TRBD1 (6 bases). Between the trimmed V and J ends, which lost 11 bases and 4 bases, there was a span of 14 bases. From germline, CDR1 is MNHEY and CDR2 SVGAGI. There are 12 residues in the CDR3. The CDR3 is CAGGSGFYGYTF. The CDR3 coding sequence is TGTGCCGGGGGCTCCGGCTTCTATGGCTACACCTTC.

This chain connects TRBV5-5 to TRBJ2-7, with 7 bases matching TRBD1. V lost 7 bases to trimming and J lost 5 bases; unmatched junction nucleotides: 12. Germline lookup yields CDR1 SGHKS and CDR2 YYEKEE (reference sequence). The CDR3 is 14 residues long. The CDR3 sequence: CASSRLVGGNEQYF. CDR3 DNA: TGTGCCAGCTCACGCCTGGTAGGGGGCAACGAGCAGTACTTC.

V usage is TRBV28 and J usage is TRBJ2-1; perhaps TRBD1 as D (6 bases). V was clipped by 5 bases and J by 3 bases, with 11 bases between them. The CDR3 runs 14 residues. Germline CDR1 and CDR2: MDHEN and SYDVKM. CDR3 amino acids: CASSGGSGYNEQFF. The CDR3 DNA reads TGTGCCAGCAGTGGGGGCTCGGGCTACAATGAGCAGTTCTTC.

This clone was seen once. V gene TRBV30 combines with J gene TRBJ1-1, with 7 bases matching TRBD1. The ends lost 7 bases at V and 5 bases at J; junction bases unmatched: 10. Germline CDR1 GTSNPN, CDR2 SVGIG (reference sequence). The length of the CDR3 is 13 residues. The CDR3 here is CASVRAGGTEAFF. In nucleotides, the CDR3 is TGTGCCTCAGTGAGGGCAGGGGGTACTGAAGCTTTCTTT.

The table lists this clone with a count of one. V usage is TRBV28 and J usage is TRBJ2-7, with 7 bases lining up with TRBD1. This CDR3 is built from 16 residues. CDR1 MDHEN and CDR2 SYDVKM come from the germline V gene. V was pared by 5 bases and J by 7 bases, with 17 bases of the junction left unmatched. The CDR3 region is CASSILRQGIPNEQYV. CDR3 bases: TGTGCCAGCAGTATACTACGACAGGGAATTCCGAATGAGCAGTACGTC.

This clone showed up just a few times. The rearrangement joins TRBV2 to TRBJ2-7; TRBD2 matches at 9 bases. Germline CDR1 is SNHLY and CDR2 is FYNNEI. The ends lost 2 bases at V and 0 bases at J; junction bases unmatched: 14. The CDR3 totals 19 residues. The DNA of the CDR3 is TGTGCCAGCAGTGAATTAGTGGGTAGCGGGGGACCCAGCTCCTACGAGCAGTACGTC. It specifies CASSELVGSGGPSSYEQYV.

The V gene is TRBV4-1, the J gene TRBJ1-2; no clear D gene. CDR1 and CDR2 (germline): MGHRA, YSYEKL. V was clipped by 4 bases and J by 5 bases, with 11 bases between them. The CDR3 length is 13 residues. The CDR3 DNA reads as TGCGCCAGCAGCCCCCAAGGAGAGTATGGCTACACCTTC. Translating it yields CASSPQGEYGYTF.

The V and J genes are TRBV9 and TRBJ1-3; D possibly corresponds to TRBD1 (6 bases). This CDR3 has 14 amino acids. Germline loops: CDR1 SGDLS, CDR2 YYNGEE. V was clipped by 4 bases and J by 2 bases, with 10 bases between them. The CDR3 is CASSQGSPGNTIYF. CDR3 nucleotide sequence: TGTGCCAGCAGCCAGGGGTCTCCTGGAAACACCATATATTTT.

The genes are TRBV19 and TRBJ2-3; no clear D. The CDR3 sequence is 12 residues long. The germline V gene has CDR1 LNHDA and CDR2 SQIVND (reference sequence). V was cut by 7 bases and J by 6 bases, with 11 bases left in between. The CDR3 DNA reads TGTGCCAGTAAAGACCAAGCGGATACGCAGTATTTT. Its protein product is CASKDQADTQYF.

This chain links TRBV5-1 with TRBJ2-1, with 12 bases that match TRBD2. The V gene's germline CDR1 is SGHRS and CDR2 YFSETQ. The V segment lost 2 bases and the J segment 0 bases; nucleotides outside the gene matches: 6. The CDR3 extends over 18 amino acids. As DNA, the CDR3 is TGCGCCAGCAGCTTCCCACTAGCGGGGGGTAGCTCCTACAATGAGCAGTTCTTC. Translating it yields CASSFPLAGGSSYNEQFF.

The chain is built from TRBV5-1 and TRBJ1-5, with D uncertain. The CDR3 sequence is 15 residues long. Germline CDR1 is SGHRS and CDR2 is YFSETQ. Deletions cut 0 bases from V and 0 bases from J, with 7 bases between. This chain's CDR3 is CASSLAGVSNQPQHF. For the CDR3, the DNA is TGCGCCAGCAGCTTGGCCGGGGTTAGCAATCAGCCCCAGCATTTT.

In DNA, the CDR3 is TGTGCCAGCAGTTGGGGATGGGACAGACCATCCTACGAGCAGTACTTC. Translated, it gives CASSWGWDRPSYEQYF. This chain joins TRBV28 and TRBJ2-7; 7 bases fit TRBD1. This CDR3 is 16 amino acids long. From germline, CDR1 is MDHEN and CDR2 SYDVKM. Unmatched junction bases numbered 10, after V lost 4 bases and J lost 1 base.

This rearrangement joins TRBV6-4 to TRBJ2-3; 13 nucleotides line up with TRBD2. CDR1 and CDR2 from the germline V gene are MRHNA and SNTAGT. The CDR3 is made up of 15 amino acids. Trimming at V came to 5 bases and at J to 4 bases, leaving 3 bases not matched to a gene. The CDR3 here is CASSTSGGAADTQYF. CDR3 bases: TGTGCCAGCAGTACTAGCGGGGGGGCCGCAGATACGCAGTATTTT.

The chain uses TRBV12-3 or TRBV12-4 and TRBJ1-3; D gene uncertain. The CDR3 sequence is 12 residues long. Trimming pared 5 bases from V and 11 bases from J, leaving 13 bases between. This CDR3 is CASSRDSSAIYF. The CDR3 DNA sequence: TGTGCCAGCAGTCGCGACTCATCCGCCATATATTTT.

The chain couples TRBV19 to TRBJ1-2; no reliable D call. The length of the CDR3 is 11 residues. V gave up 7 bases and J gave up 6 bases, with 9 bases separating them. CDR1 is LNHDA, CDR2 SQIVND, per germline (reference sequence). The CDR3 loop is CASKRADGYTF. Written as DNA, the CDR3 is TGTGCCAGTAAGAGGGCGGATGGCTACACCTTC.

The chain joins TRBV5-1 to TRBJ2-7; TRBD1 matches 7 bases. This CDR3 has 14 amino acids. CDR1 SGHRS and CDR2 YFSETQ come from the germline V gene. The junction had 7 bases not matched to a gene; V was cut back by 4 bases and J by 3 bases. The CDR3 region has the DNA TGCGCCAGCAGCCAAGGACAGGCAAACTACGAGCAGTACTTC. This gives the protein CASSQGQANYEQYF.

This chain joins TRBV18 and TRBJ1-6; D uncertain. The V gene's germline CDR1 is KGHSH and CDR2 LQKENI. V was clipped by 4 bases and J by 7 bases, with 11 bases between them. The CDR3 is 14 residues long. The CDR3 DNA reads TGTGCCAGCTCACAAGGCTACTACAATTCACCCCTCCACTTT. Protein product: CASSQGYYNSPLHF.

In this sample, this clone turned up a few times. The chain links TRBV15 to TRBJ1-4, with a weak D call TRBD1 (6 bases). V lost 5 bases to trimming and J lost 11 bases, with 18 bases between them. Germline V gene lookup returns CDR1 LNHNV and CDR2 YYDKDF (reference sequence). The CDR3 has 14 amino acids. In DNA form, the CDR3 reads TGTGCCACCAGCGCCCACAGGACAGAGGGGAAACTGTTTTTT. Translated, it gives CATSAHRTEGKLFF.

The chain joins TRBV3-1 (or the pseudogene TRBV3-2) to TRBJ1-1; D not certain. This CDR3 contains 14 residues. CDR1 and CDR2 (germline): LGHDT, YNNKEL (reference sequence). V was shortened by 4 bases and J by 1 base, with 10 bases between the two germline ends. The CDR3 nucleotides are TGTGCCAGCAGCCCTGAGTGGGCGAACACTGAAGCTTTCTTT. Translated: CASSPEWANTEAFF.

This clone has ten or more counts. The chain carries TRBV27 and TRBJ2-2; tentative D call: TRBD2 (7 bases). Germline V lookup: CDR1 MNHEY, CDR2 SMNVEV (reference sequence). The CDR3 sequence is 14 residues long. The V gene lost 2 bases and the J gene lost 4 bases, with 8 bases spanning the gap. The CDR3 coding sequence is TGTGCCAGCAGTTTAAGGGGGGGCACCGGGGAGCTGTTTTTT. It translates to CASSLRGGTGELFF.

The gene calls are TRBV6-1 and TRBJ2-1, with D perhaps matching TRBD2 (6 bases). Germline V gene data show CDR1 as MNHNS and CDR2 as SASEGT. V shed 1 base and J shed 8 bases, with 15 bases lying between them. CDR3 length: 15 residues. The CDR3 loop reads CASSEVGRGMDEQFF. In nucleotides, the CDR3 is TGTGCCAGCAGTGAAGTAGGGCGGGGCATGGATGAGCAGTTCTTC.

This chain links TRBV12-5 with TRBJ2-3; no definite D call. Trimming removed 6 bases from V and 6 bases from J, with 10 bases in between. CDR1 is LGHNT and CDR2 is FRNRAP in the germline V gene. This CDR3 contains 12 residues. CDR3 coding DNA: TGTGCTAGTGGACCCCGACTGGATACGCAGTATTTT. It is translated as CASGPRLDTQYF.

CDR3 loop: CASSRGQARNQPQHF. The CDR3 DNA follows: TGTGCCAGCAGCCGCGGACAGGCCCGAAATCAGCCCCAGCATTTT. This sequence joins TRBV28 and TRBJ1-5, with TRBD1 matching over 7 bases. Germline CDR1 reads MDHEN; CDR2 reads SYDVKM. With 6 bases clipped from V and 4 bases from J, the junction kept 9 bases outside the gene matches. The CDR3 is made up of 15 amino acids. The variable domain in full, completed from reference TRBV28 and TRBJ1-5, reads DVKVTQSSRYLVKRTGEKVFLECVQDMDHENMFWYRQDPGLGLRLIYFSYDVKMKEKGDIPEGYSVSREKKERFSLILESASTNQTSMYLCASSRGQARNQPQHFGDGTRLSIL.